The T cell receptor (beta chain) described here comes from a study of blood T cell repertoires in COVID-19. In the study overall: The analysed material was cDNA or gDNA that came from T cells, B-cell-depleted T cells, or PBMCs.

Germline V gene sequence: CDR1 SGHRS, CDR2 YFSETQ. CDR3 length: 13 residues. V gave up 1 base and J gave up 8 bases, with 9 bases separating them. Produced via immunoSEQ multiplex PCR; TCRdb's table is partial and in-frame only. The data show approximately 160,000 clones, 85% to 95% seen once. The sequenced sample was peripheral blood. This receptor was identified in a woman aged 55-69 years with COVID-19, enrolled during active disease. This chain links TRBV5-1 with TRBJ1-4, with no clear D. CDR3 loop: CASSLRRAEKLFF. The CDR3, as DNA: TGCGCCAGCAGCTTGCGGAGGGCCGAAAAACTGTTTTTT. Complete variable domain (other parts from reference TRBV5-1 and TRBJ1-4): KAGVTQTPRYLIKTRGQQVTLSCSPISGHRSVSWYQQTPGQGLQFLFEYFSETQRNKGNFPGRFSGRQFSNSRSEMNVSTLELGDSALYLCASSLRRAEKLFFGSGTQLSVL.